Listed here are 30 T cell receptor beta chains from one sample, sequenced in a study of identical twins' blood T cells. TCRdb redid the calling of the 5' RACE reads with MiXCR, one entry per CDR3 protein. Here the sample spans a few hundred thousand distinct CDR3 sequences, over 25% being singletons. Sequencing was performed on PBMCs. The receptors were gathered from a woman between 18 and 55 years old in good health.

This rearrangement joins TRBV5-1 to TRBJ2-3, with TRBD2 matching 8 bases. Per germline, CDR1 SGHRS and CDR2 YFSETQ. The V gene end was trimmed by 2 bases and the J gene end by 1 base; junction bases not matched to a gene: 3. This CDR3 comprises 15 residues. The CDR3 protein is CASSFRRGGTDTQYF. The CDR3 region has the DNA TGCGCCAGCAGCTTTAGGCGGGGGGGCACAGATACGCAGTATTTT. The full variable domain, in which reference TRBV5-1 and TRBJ2-3 provide the parts outside the CDR3, is KAGVTQTPRYLIKTRGQQVTLSCSPISGHRSVSWYQQTPGQGLQFLFEYFSETQRNKGNFPGRFSGRQFSNSRSEMNVSTLELGDSALYLCASSFRRGGTDTQYFGPGTRLTVL.

This clonotype was recorded many times. The chain has TRBV2 and TRBJ1-1; TRBD1 might be the D (6 bases). CDR1 is SNHLY, CDR2 FYNNEI, per germline. The CDR3 spans 13 residues. The V end lost 6 bases, the J end lost 1 base, and 9 bases lay between the germline ends. CDR3 region: CASSEQGNTEAFF. DNA for the CDR3: TGTGCCAGCAGCGAACAGGGGAACACTGAAGCTTTCTTT.

This clonotype came up a few times. The V call is TRBV5-1, the J call TRBJ2-3, with 8 bases identical to TRBD2. The CDR3 is made up of 14 amino acids. V was pared by 0 bases and J by 5 bases, with 2 bases of the junction left unmatched. Germline V gene sequence: CDR1 SGHRS, CDR2 YFSETQ. The CDR3: CASSLEREGDTQYF. CDR3 coding DNA: TGCGCCAGCAGCTTGGAACGGGAGGGAGATACGCAGTATTTT.

This chain uses TRBV5-1 with TRBJ1-2; D remains ambiguous. Germline V gene data show CDR1 as SGHRS and CDR2 as YFSETQ. With 2 bases removed from V and 2 bases from J, the gap between germline ends came to 7 bases. The CDR3 runs 13 residues. For the CDR3, the DNA is TGCGCCAGCAGCTTTAGTGGGAACTATGGCTACACCTTC. Its protein is CASSFSGNYGYTF.

The genes are TRBV10-3 and TRBJ2-2, with D possibly being TRBD1 (5 bases). V lost 7 bases and J 11 bases, leaving 17 bases between the germline ends. Germline CDR1 is ENHRY and CDR2 is SYGVKD. The CDR3 has 13 residues. In nucleotides, the CDR3 is TGTGCCATCATGAATTTGCAGGGATCCGAGCTGTTTTTT. Its protein product is CAIMNLQGSELFF.

The chain carries TRBV10-2 and TRBJ2-1; the D gene is possibly TRBD1 (5 bases). The CDR3 runs to 13 residues. V gave up 6 bases and J gave up 5 bases, with 11 bases separating them. CDR1 and CDR2 (germline): WSHSY, SAAADI. The CDR3, as DNA: TGCGCCAGCAGCCAGATGACAGACAATGAGCAGTTCTTC. The encoded protein is CASSQMTDNEQFF.

The chain combines TRBV5-1 with TRBJ2-1; TRBD2 matches 7 bases. Losses at the gene ends were 7 bases for V and 6 bases for J; bases not matched to a gene: 16. CDR3 length equals 16 residues. Germline CDR1 is SGHRS and CDR2 is YFSETQ. The DNA of the CDR3 is TGCGCCAGCGTTAGTCTAGCGGAAGGTATAGGCAATGAGCAGTTCTTC. It codes for CASVSLAEGIGNEQFF.

The chain couples TRBV6-5 to TRBJ1-5; D gene uncertain. With 0 bases removed from V and 0 bases from J, the gap between germline ends came to 30 bases. Germline V gene data show CDR1 as MNHEY and CDR2 as SVGAGI. This CDR3 contains 23 residues. The CDR3 sequence: CASSYSNWVGGVQRGNSNQPQHF. The DNA of the CDR3 is TGTGCCAGCAGTTACTCGAATTGGGTTGGTGGGGTGCAACGGGGAAATAGCAATCAGCCCCAGCATTTT.

The chain links TRBV20-1 to TRBJ2-7, with no clear D. This CDR3 has 14 amino acids. Germline CDR1 reads DFQATT; CDR2 reads SNEGSKA (reference sequence). The ends were cut back, 3 bases at V and 2 bases at J, with 14 bases in the middle. As DNA, the CDR3 is TGCAGTGCTAGCGGCGGCCGACTCACCTACGAGCAGTACTTC. Translated, it gives CSASGGRLTYEQYF.

This clonotype was counted at least ten times. The V gene is TRBV20-1, the J gene TRBJ1-1; the match to TRBD1 covers 8 bases. J lost 5 bases, V lost 4 bases, and 6 bases had no gene match. In germline, CDR1 is DFQATT, CDR2 SNEGSKA (reference sequence). This CDR3 is built from 13 residues. DNA of the CDR3: TGCAGTGCTATCAGGGGGCGAGTGACTGAAGCTTTCTTT. Its translation: CSAIRGRVTEAFF.

As to this clonotype: A much larger clone differs from this one at a single base, so this may be a read error. The chain has TRBV6-2 or TRBV6-3 and TRBJ1-1; D ambiguous. The CDR3 totals 13 residues. CDR1 and CDR2 from the germline V gene are MNHEY and SVGEGT. CDR3 DNA sequence: TGTGCCAGCAGCTACTATCGGGAGACTGAAGCTTTCTTT. This encodes CASSYYRETEAFF.

A few counts support this clonotype. The rearrangement uses TRBV20-1 and TRBJ2-1; 8 bases align to TRBD2. This CDR3 comprises 15 residues. V gave up 6 bases and J gave up 4 bases; unmatched junction bases: 11. Looked up from germline, CDR1 is DFQATT and CDR2 is SNEGSKA (reference sequence). DNA of the CDR3: TGCAGTGCACAAGCAGGCGGGAGGTTTTACAATGAGCAGTTCTTC. Its translation is CSAQAGGRFYNEQFF.

For this clonotype: This could be a read error, since a much larger clone is one nucleotide away. The gene calls are TRBV11-1 and TRBJ2-1; 15 nucleotides match TRBD2. This CDR3 region has 15 residues. V trimming: 5 bases; J trimming: 8 bases; junction bases outside the gene matches: 4. Germline V gene sequence: CDR1 SGHAT, CDR2 FQDESV (reference sequence). This chain's CDR3 is CASSPWTSGGDEQFF. The CDR3 nucleotides are TGTGCCAGCAGCCCCTGGACTAGCGGGGGGGATGAGCAGTTCTTC.

V usage is TRBV5-6 and J usage is TRBJ1-1; 10 positions agree with TRBD1. Unmatched junction bases numbered 7, after V lost 6 bases and J lost 5 bases. This CDR3 comprises 14 residues. Germline V gives CDR1 SGHDT, CDR2 YYEEEE. DNA of the CDR3: TGTGCCAGCACCGGAGACAGGGGGCTTACTGAAGCTTTCTTT. This encodes CASTGDRGLTEAFF.

This clonotype was observed a handful of times. V is TRBV12-3 or TRBV12-4 and J is TRBJ1-1; weak D call: TRBD1 (6 bases). CDR3 length: 13 residues. Trimming took 7 bases from V and 1 from J, leaving 10 bases between them. The CDR3: CASKDSQNTEAFF. As DNA, the CDR3 is TGTGCCAGCAAGGACAGCCAGAACACTGAAGCTTTCTTT.

The chain has TRBV20-1 and TRBJ1-2; 8 positions match TRBD1. Unmatched junction bases numbered 5, after V lost 5 bases and J lost 6 bases. The CDR3 extends over 12 amino acids. Germline-derived CDR1 and CDR2 are DFQATT and SNEGSKA (reference sequence). The DNA of the CDR3 is TGCAGTGCTCCAGACAGGGGCAATGGCTACACCTTC. Translated, it gives CSAPDRGNGYTF.

V gene TRBV10-3 combines with J gene TRBJ1-2; D unclear. This CDR3 region has 13 residues. Trimming left V 4 bases short and J 6 bases short, with 12 bases between. Germline-derived CDR1 and CDR2 are ENHRY and SYGVKD. For the CDR3, the DNA is TGTGCCATCAGTGTTAGGGAGGAGGATGGCTACACCTTC. Translation gives CAISVREEDGYTF.

This chain links TRBV20-1 with TRBJ1-1; D remains unclear. Trimming stripped 0 bases from V and 11 bases from J, with 13 bases between. The CDR3 has 12 amino acids. Germline CDR1 is DFQATT and CDR2 is SNEGSKA (reference sequence). The CDR3 loop is CSARDHRLAAFF. CDR3 DNA sequence: TGCAGTGCTAGAGATCATCGGCTTGCGGCTTTCTTT.

A few counts support this clonotype. V and J are TRBV3-1 and TRBJ1-4, with TRBD1 as a possible D gene (6 bases). Trimming pared 2 bases from V and 7 bases from J, leaving 8 bases between. The CDR3 extends over 13 amino acids. In germline, CDR1 is LGHDT, CDR2 YNNKEL (reference sequence). CDR3 coding DNA: TGTGCCAGCAGCCAAAGGGGGAGTGAAAAACTGTTTTTT. Translating gives CASSQRGSEKLFF.

The rearrangement links TRBV27 to TRBJ1-5, with D maybe TRBD1 (6 bases). Germline V CDR1 and CDR2: MNHEY, SMNVEV (reference sequence). V was shortened by 11 bases and J by 4 bases, with 24 bases between the two germline ends. The CDR3 spans 16 residues. The DNA for the CDR3 is TGTGCCTCCCGTGGACTCTGGGGGGCCCTTAATCAGCCCCAGCATTTT. It encodes CASRGLWGALNQPQHF.

This clonotype was observed a handful of times. This chain uses TRBV6-6 with TRBJ2-3, with D perhaps matching TRBD2 (5 bases). The germline gives CDR1 MNHNY, CDR2 SVGAGI (reference sequence). Between the trimmed V and J ends, which lost 8 bases and 3 bases, there was a span of 9 bases. The CDR3 spans 12 residues. CDR3 in amino acids: CASASSTDTQYF. In nucleotides, the CDR3 is TGTGCCAGCGCTAGCTCGACAGATACGCAGTATTTT.

This clonotype has ten or more counts. The CDR3 region has the DNA TGTGCCAGCATGGGCAGTCCTGGTGAAAAACTGTTTTTT. This sequence encodes CASMGSPGEKLFF. V is TRBV2 and J is TRBJ1-4; D is uncertain. The ends were cut back, 7 bases at V and 7 bases at J, with 13 bases in the middle. The CDR3 consists of 13 residues. Germline CDR1 SNHLY, CDR2 FYNNEI. Complete variable domain (other parts from reference TRBV2 and TRBJ1-4): EPEVTQTPSHQVTQMGQEVILRCVPISNHLYFYWYRQILGQKVEFLVSFYNNEISEKSEIFDDQFSVERPDGSNFTLKIRSTKLEDSAMYFCASMGSPGEKLFFGSGTQLSVL.

This clonotype was seen a few times. The J gene is TRBJ2-1, the V gene TRBV28; weak D call: TRBD1 (5 bases). V was pared by 3 bases and J by 7 bases, with 19 bases between. The CDR3 totals 16 residues. Germline V gene sequence: CDR1 MDHEN, CDR2 SYDVKM. CDR3 in amino acids: CASSLIGSQRGNEQFF. The CDR3 DNA is TGTGCCAGCAGTTTGATAGGATCTCAAAGGGGAAATGAGCAGTTCTTC.

This clonotype was seen a handful of times. The J gene is TRBJ2-3, the V gene TRBV5-1, with 7 bases aligning to TRBD1. CDR1 is SGHRS, CDR2 YFSETQ, per germline. This CDR3 contains 15 residues. V was pared by 4 bases and J by 0 bases, with 5 bases of the junction left unmatched. The DNA for the CDR3 is TGCGCCAGCAGCGTCGGGACAGTCAGCACAGATACGCAGTATTTT. Protein: CASSVGTVSTDTQYF.

This clonotype was counted between two and nine times. CDR3 sequence reads: CSVEAGGWGGNTIYF. The CDR3 nucleotides are TGCAGCGTTGAAGCCGGGGGATGGGGTGGAAACACCATATATTTT. This chain joins TRBV29-1 and TRBJ1-3; tentative D call: TRBD1 (5 bases). V was cut by 1 base and J by 3 bases, with 13 bases left in between. The germline V gene has CDR1 SQVTM and CDR2 ANQGSEA. The CDR3 consists of 15 residues.

CDR3 region: CASSFPDRGEQYF. Written as DNA, the CDR3 is TGTGCCAGCAGCTTCCCTGACAGGGGCGAGCAGTACTTC. The rearrangement links TRBV9 to TRBJ2-7; 8 bases match TRBD1. J was trimmed by 6 bases and V by 4 bases; bases with no gene match: 6. The CDR3 is 13 residues long. Germline lookup yields CDR1 SGDLS and CDR2 YYNGEE. The variable domain in full, with the rest retrieved from reference TRBV9 and TRBJ2-7, is DSGVTQTPKHLITATGQRVTLRCSPRSGDLSVYWYQQSLDQGLQFLIQYYNGEERAKGNILERFSAQQFPDLHSELNLSSLELGDSALYFCASSFPDRGEQYFGPGTRLTVT.

The V and J genes are TRBV7-9 and TRBJ1-1, with a possible D match to TRBD1 (6 bases). The CDR3 sequence is 13 residues long. The germline V and J ends were trimmed by 2 bases and 8 bases, with 12 bases remaining between them. Germline V CDR1 and CDR2: SEHNR, FQNEAQ (reference sequence). Written as DNA, the CDR3 is TGTGCCAGCAGCTTATTGGCCGGGGGCGAAGCTTTCTTT. This sequence encodes CASSLLAGGEAFF.

The chain couples TRBV6-1 to TRBJ1-5; D is ambiguous. Germline CDR1 and CDR2: MNHNS and SASEGT. V gave up 6 bases and J gave up 10 bases, with 4 bases separating them. The CDR3 loop spans 9 amino acids. The CDR3 nucleotides read TGTGCCAGCAGCTCCCCCCAGCATTTT. This encodes CASSSPQHF.

The chain recombines TRBV7-9 with TRBJ2-2, with TRBD1 identical over 8 bases. V lost 5 bases to trimming and J lost 6 bases; unmatched junction nucleotides: 11. The germline gives CDR1 SEHNR, CDR2 FQNEAQ (reference sequence). CDR3 length: 16 residues. In DNA form, the CDR3 reads TGTGCCAGCAGCCTACCCGAGACAGGGGATTCCGGGGAGCTGTTTTTT. The encoded protein is CASSLPETGDSGELFF.

Details on this clonotype: A junction boundary mismatches the germline segment, possibly from a read error. V and J are TRBV6-5 and TRBJ2-5, with 7 bases aligning to TRBD1. This CDR3 has 13 residues. Germline V gene sequence: CDR1 MNHEY, CDR2 SVGAGI. The CDR3 DNA reads TGTGCCAGCAGCGGGACAGTTCAGGAGACCCGGTACTTC. Protein sequence: CASSGTVQETRYF.